This T cell receptor beta chain was retrieved from a study of cytomegalovirus exposure and HLA in healthy donors. Profiled with immunoSEQ multiplex PCR; TCRdb holds only in-frame clones, not every one. This sample yields 200,000 to 250,000 clones, of which more than 75% are seen a single time; around 12% belongs to the top ten. V was pared by 3 bases and J by 2 bases, with 11 bases between. The CDR3 extends over 15 amino acids. The germline V gene encodes CDR1 MRHNA and CDR2 SNTAGT. The source is a man younger than 35 in good health and CMV-seropositive. The chain recombines TRBV6-4 with TRBJ2-1; unclear D gene. Sequenced material: PBMCs. The CDR3 DNA sequence: TGTGCCAGCAGTGAAGAGGCCGGCCCCTACAATGAGCAGTTCTTC. Protein product: CASSEEAGPYNEQFF.